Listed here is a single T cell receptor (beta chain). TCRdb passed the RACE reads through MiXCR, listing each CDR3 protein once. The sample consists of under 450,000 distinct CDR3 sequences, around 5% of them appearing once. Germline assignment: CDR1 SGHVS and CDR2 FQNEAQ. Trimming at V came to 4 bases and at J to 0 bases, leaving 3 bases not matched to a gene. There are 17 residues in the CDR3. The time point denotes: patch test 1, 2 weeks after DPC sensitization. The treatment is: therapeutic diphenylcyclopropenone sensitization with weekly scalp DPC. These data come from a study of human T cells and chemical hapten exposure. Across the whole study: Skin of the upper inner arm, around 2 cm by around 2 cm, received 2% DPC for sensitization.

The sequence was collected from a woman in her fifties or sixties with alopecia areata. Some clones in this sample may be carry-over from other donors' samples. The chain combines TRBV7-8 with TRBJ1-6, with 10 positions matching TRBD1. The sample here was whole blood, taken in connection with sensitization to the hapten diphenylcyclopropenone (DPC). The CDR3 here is CASSSDRGFSYNSPLHF. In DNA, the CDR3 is TGTGCCAGCAGCTCGGACAGGGGGTTCTCCTATAATTCACCCCTCCACTTT.